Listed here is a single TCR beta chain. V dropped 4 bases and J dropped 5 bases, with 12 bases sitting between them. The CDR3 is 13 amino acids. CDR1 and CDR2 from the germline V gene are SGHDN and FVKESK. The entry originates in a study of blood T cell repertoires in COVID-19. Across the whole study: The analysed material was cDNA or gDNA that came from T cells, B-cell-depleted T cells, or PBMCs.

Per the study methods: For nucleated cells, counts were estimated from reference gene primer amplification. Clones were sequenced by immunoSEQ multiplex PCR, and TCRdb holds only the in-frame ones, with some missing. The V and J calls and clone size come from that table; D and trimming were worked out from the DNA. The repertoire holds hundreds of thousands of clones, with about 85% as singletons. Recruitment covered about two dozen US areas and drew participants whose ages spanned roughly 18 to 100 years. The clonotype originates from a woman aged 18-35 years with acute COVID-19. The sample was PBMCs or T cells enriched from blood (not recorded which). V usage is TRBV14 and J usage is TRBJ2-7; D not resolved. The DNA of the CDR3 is TGTGCCAGCAGCCGCGTCCGGAGCGACGAGCAGTACTTC. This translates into CASSRVRSDEQYF.